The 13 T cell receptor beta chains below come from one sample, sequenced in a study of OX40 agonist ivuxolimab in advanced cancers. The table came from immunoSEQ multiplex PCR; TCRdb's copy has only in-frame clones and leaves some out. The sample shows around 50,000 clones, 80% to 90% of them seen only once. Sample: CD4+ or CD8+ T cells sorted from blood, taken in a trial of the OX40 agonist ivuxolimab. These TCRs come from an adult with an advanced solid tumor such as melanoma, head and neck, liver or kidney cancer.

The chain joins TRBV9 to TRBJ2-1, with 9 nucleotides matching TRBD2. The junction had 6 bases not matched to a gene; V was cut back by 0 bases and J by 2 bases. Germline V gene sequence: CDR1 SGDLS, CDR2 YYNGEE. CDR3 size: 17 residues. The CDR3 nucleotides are TGTGCCAGCAGCGTAGCTACGGCGGGAGGGGCCTACAATGAGCAGTTCTTC. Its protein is CASSVATAGGAYNEQFF.

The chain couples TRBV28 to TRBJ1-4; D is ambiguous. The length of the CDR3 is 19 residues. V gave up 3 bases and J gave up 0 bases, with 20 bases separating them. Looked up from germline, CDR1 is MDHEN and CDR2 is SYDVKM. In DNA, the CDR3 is TGTGCCAGCAGTTTCCGGCGTTGGTACCGAAGAGCAACTAATGAAAAACTGTTTTTT. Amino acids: CASSFRRWYRRATNEKLFF.

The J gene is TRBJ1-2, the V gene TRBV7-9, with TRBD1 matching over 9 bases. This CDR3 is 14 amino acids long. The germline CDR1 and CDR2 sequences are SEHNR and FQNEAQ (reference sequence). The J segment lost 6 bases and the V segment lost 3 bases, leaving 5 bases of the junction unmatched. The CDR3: CASSLGQGANGYTF. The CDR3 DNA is TGTGCCAGCAGCTTGGGACAGGGTGCTAATGGCTACACCTTC.

For the CDR3, the DNA is TGTGCCAGCTCAGCAACAGGGGGCGGAGGTCAGCCCCAGCATTTT. Translated, it gives CASSATGGGGQPQHF. The V and J genes are TRBV18 and TRBJ1-5; 9 positions match TRBD1. V lost 5 bases, J lost 6 bases, and 8 bases stayed unmatched. The CDR3 is made up of 15 amino acids. CDR1 KGHSH and CDR2 LQKENI come from the germline V gene. The full variable domain, in which reference TRBV18 and TRBJ1-5 provide the parts outside the CDR3, is NAGVMQNPRHLVRRRGQEARLRCSPMKGHSHVYWYRQLPEEGLKFMVYLQKENIIDESGMPKERFSAEFPKEGPSILRIQQVVRGDSAAYFCASSATGGGGQPQHFGDGTRLSIL.

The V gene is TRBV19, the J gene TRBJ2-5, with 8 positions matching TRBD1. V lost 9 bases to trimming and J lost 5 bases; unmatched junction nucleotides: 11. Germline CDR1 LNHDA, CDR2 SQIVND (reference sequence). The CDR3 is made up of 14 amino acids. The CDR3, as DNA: TGTGCCAGCTGCGGGACAGGCCGGGAGGAGACCCAGTACTTC. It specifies CASCGTGREETQYF.

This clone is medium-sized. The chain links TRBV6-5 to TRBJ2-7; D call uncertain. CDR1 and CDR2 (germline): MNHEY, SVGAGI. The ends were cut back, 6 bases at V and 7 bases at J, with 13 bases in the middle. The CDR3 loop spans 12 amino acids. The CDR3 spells CASSTDWDEQYF. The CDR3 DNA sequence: TGTGCCAGCAGCACCGATTGGGATGAGCAGTACTTC.

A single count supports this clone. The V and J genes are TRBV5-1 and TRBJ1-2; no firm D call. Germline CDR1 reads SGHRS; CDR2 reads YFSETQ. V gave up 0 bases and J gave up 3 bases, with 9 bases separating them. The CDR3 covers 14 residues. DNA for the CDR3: TGCGCCAGCAGCTTGGCAGCTTTCGACTATGGCTACACCTTC. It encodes CASSLAAFDYGYTF. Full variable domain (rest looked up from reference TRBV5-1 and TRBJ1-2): KAGVTQTPRYLIKTRGQQVTLSCSPISGHRSVSWYQQTPGQGLQFLFEYFSETQRNKGNFPGRFSGRQFSNSRSEMNVSTLELGDSALYLCASSLAAFDYGYTFGSGTRLTVV.

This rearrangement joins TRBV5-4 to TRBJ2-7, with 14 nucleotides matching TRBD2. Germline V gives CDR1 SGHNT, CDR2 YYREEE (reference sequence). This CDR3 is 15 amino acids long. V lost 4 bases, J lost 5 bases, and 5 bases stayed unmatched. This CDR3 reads CASSKGLAGDNEQYF. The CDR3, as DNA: TGTGCCAGCAGCAAGGGACTAGCGGGAGATAACGAGCAGTACTTC.

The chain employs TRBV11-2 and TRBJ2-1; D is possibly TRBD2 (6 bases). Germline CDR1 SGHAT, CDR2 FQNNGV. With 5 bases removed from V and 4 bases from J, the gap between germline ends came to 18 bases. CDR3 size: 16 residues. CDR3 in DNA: TGTGCCAGCAGCCCTTCCAGTGCGGGGAATTACAATGAGCAGTTCTTC. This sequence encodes CASSPSSAGNYNEQFF.

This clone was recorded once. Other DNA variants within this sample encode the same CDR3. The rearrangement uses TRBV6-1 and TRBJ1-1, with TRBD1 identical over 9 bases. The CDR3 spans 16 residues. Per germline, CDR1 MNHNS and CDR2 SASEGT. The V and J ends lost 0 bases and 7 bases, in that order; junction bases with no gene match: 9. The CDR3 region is CASSEALGQGTFEAFF. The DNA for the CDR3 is TGTGCCAGCAGTGAAGCGTTGGGACAGGGAACGTTTGAAGCTTTCTTT.

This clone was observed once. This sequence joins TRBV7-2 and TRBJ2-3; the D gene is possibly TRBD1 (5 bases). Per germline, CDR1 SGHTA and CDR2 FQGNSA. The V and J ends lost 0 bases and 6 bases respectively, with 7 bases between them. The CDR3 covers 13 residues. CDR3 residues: CASSLANRDTQYF. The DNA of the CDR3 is TGTGCCAGCAGCTTAGCGAACAGGGATACGCAGTATTTT.

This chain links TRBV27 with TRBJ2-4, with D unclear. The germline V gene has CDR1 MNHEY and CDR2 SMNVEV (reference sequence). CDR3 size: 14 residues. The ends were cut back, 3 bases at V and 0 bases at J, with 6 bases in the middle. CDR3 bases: TGTGCCAGCAGTTTTGACTCAGCCAAAAACATTCAGTACTTC. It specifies CASSFDSAKNIQYF.

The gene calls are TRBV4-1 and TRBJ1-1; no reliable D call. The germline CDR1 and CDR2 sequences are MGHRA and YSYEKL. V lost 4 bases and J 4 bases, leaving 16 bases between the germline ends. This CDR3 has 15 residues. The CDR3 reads CASSRGVVEPTEAFF. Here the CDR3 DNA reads TGCGCCAGCAGCCGGGGAGTGGTGGAGCCCACTGAAGCTTTCTTT.